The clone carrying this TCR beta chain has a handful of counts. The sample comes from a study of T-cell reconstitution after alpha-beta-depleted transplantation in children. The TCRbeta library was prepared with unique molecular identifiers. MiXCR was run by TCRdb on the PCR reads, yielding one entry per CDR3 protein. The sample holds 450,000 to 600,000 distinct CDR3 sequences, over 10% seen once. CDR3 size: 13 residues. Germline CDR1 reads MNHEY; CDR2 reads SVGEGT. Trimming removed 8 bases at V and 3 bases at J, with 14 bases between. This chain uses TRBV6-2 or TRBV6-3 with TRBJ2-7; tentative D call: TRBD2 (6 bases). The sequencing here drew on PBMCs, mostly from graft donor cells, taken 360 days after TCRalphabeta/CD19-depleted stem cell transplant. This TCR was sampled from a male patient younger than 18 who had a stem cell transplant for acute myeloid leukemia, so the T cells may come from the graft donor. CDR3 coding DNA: TGTGCCAGCCGAGAGACTAGTTTCTACGAGCAGTACTTC. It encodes CASRETSFYEQYF.